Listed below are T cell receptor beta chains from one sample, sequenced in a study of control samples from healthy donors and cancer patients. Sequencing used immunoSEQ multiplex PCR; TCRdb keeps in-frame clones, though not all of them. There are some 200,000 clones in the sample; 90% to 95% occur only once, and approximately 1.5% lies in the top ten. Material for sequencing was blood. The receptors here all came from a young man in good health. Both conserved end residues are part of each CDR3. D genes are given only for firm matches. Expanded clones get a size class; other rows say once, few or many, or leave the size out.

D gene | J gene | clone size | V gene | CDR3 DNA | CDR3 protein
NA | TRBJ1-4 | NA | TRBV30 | TGTGCCTGGAGACAGGATAGCACTGAAAAACTGTTTTTT | CAWRQDSTEKLFF
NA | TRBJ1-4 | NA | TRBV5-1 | TGCGCCAGCAGCTGGGACGATAATGAAAAACTGTTTTTT | CASSWDDNEKLFF
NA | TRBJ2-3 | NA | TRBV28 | TGTGCCAGCAGTTTACCTCGACGGGGTTGGCCCACAGATACGCAGTATTTT | CASSLPRRGWPTDTQYF
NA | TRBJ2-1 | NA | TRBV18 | TGTGCCAGCTCACCACGCTTAGACAGCTCCTACAATGAGCAGTTCTTC | CASSPRLDSSYNEQFF
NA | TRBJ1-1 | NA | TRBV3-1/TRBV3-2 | TGTGCCAGCAGCCAAGCCGATGGGGGTTGGGCTTTCTTT | CASSQADGGWAFF
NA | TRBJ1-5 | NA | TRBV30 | TGTGCCTGGAGTGTCGACAGCAATCAGCCCCAGCATTTT | CAWSVDSNQPQHF
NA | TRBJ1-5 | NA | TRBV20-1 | TGCAGTGCTAGTGCCCGTAGCAATCAGCCCCAGCATTTT | CSASARSNQPQHF
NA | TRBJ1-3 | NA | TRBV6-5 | TGTGCCAGCAGTAAACAGGGAATCGAAAACACCATATATTTT | CASSKQGIENTIYF
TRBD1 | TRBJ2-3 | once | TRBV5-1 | TGCGCCAGCAGCCCGGGACAGGGCACAGATACGCAGTATTTT | CASSPGQGTDTQYF
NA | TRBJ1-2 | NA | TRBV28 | TGTGCCAGCAGTTTAGGCGCCGGGACACCCTATGGCTACACCTTC | CASSLGAGTPYGYTF
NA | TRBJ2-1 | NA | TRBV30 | TGTGCCTGGAGTGCGGGGACCTACAATGAGCAGTTCTTC | CAWSAGTYNEQFF
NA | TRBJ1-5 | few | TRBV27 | TGTGCCACCGGGCTGGGTTATAGCAATCAGCCCCAGCATTTT | CATGLGYSNQPQHF
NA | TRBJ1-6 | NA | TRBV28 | TGTGCCAGCAGTTTGTTAGGGGTTAGGGATAATTCACCCCTCCACTTT | CASSLLGVRDNSPLHF
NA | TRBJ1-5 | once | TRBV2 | TGTGCCAGCAGTGGGTACAATCAGCCCCAGCATTTT | CASSGYNQPQHF
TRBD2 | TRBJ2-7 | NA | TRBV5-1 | TGCGCCAGCAGCTTGGACACTAGCGGGGGTCCTTTGGGCTACGAGCAGTACTTC | CASSLDTSGGPLGYEQYF
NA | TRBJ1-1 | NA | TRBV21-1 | TGTGCCAGCAGCGTCACACAGGGGAGGCGGACTGAAGCTTTCTTT | CASSVTQGRRTEAFF
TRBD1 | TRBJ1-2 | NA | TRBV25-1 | TGTGCCAGCTTCAACGACAGGGCCTATGGCTACACCTTC | CASFNDRAYGYTF
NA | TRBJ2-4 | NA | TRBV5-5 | TGTGCCAGCAGCCGAGGAGGGGTTACAGAAAACATTCAGTACTTC | CASSRGGVTENIQYF
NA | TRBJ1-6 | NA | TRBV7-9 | TGTGCCAGCAGCTCTCCGAGTGGTATTGCAAATTCACCCCTCCACTTT | CASSSPSGIANSPLHF
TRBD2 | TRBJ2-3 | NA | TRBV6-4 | TGTGCCAGCGCAGCGGGGGCGTTCACAGATACGCAGTATTTT | CASAAGAFTDTQYF
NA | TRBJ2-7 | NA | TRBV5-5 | TGTGCCAGCAGCTCGGACTACGACTACGAGCAGTACTTC | CASSSDYDYEQYF
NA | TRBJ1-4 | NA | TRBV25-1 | TGTGCCAGCAGTGAACGAGGCGGTTCGGCTGAAAAACTGTTTTTT | CASSERGGSAEKLFF
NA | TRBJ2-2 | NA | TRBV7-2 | TGTGCCAGCAGCTTGAACAGGGAGCTGTTTTTT | CASSLNRELFF
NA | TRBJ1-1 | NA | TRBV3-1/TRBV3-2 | TGTGCCAGCAATTTCCTGAACGGCTATGAAGCTTTCTTT | CASNFLNGYEAFF
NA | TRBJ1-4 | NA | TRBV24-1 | TGTGCCACCAGTGATTTGAGGCAGGTAAATAATGAAAAACTGTTTTTT | CATSDLRQVNNEKLFF
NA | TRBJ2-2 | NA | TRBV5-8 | TGTGCCAGCAGTATGAACACCGGGGAGCTGTTTTTT | CASSMNTGELFF
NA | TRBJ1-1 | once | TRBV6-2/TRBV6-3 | TGTGCCAGCAGTTATGTCCTGAACACTGAAGCTTTCTTT | CASSYVLNTEAFF
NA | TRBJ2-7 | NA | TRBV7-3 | TGTGCCAGCAGCCCCGGCCGGGCAGGCGAGCAGTACTTC | CASSPGRAGEQYF
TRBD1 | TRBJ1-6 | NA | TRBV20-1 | TGCAGTGCTAGTGAAGTGCGGGACAGGGGGCACTCACCCCTCCACTTT | CSASEVRDRGHSPLHF
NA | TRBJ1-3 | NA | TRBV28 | TGTGCCAGTTATAAAGGGGGGCTCTCTGGAAACACCATATATTTT | CASYKGGLSGNTIYF
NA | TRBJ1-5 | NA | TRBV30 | TGTGCCTGGAGTGTAGGACCCAATCAGCCCCAGCATTTT | CAWSVGPNQPQHF
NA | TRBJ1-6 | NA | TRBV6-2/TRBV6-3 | TGTGCCAGCAGTTACAGGGGGGGGAATTCACCCCTCCACTTT | CASSYRGGNSPLHF
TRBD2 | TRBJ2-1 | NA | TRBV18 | TGTGCCAGCTCACCACTGATTAGCGGGGACAATGAGCAGTTCTTC | CASSPLISGDNEQFF
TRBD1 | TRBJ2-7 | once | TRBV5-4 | TGTGCCAGCAGCAGACAGGGGGACTCCTACGAGCAGTACTTC | CASSRQGDSYEQYF
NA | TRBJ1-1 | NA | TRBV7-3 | TGTGCCAGCAGCTTAAAGGGAGGGTGGAACACTGAAGCTTTCTTT | CASSLKGGWNTEAFF
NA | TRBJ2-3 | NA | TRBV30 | TGTGCCGCCTGGCGAGATACGCAGTATTTT | CAAWRDTQYF
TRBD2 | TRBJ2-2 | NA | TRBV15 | TGTGCCACCAGCAGAGATGTCGGCCCGAGCGGGGGGGTTCGTGCCGGGGAGCTGTTTTTT | CATSRDVGPSGGVRAGELFF
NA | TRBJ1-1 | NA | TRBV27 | TGTGCCAGCAGTTTGGTAGGGATGAACACTGAAGCTTTCTTT | CASSLVGMNTEAFF
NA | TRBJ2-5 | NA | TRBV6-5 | TGTGCCGGCTGTCTTGGGCGATCTAGCGAGACCCAGTACTTC | CAGCLGRSSETQYF
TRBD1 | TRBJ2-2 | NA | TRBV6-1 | TGTGCCAGCAGTGAATTTGGGACAGACACCGGGGAGCTGTTTTTT | CASSEFGTDTGELFF
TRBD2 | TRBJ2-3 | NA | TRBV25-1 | TGTGCCAGCAGTGCCACTAGCGGGGGGGGAGAAGATACGCAGTATTTT | CASSATSGGGEDTQYF
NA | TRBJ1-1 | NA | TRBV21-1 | TGTGCCCCCCAGGTTCCCGAAGACCCGGGACATCGGAACACTGAAGCTTTCTTT | CAPQVPEDPGHRNTEAFF
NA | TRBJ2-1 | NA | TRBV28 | TGTGCCAGCCGAACACGATACAATGAGCAGTTCTTC | CASRTRYNEQFF
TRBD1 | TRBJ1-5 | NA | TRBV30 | TGTGCCTACAGACAGGGGGATCAGCCCCAGCATTTT | CAYRQGDQPQHF
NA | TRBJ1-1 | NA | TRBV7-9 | TGTGCCAGCAGCTCCCACGACACCAACACTGAAGCTTTCTTT | CASSSHDTNTEAFF
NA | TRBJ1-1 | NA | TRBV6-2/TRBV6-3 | TGTGCCAGCAGTTACGTGGGCCCGAACACTGAAGCTTTCTTT | CASSYVGPNTEAFF
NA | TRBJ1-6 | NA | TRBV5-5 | TGTGCCAGCAGCTTAAATTCACCCCTCCACTTT | CASSLNSPLHF
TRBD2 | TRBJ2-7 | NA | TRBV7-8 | TGTGCCAGCAGGGGGGGGACTAGCAGTCTCTACGAGCAGTACTTC | CASRGGTSSLYEQYF
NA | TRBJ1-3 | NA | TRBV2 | TGTGCCAGCAGTGAACGGGCTTACTCTGGAAACACCATATATTTT | CASSERAYSGNTIYF
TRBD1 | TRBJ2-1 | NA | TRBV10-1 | TGCGCCAGCAGTGTAACAGGGGGGATAAACTACAATGAGCAGTTCTTC | CASSVTGGINYNEQFF
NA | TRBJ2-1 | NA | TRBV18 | TGTGCCAGCTCACTAATGCGGCCGGAATATGGCAATGAGCAGTTCTTC | CASSLMRPEYGNEQFF
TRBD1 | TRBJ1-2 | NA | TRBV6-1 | TGTGCCAGCAGTGAATGGTCAGATCAGGGGGCTAATGGCTACACCTTC | CASSEWSDQGANGYTF
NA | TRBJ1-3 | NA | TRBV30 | TGTGCCTGGGCCCCCCCGGGCAGACGAACACTCTCTGGAAACACCATATATTTT | CAWAPPGRRTLSGNTIYF
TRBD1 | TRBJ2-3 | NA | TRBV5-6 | TGTGCCAGCAGTTGGGACAGGGGACAAGATACGCAGTATTTT | CASSWDRGQDTQYF
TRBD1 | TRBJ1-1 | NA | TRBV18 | TGTGCCAGCTCACGTATCCAGGGGGCGCGAACTGAAGCTTTCTTT | CASSRIQGARTEAFF